In its sample, the clone carrying this TCR beta chain was seen a few times. As yet, its antigen is unknown. This record belongs to a study of blood T cells in healthy people across ages. Study-wide findings and caveats: Diversity estimates from one million T cells were considered underestimates.

A second PCR of roughly 7 to 11 cycles used a sample-barcoded 5' primer and a J-beta primer mix. TCRdb re-called the 5' RACE reads through MiXCR, storing one row per CDR3 protein. The table includes some 760,000 distinct CDR3 sequences, roughly 25% detected once. Every donor contributed around 10 milliliters of peripheral blood by blood draw. This same sample was also part of a study on T cells of mothers and their children. That source notes: The second PCR used the M1S primer, and this primer added sample barcodes and 2-4 random nucleotides. An overlap that was slightly higher, though non-significant, was seen in related mother-child pairs versus unrelated pairs.

The receptor was isolated from a boy aged 5 to 17 in good health. The specimen sequenced was blood.

The CDR3 bases are TGTGCCAGCAGTTTCGGGACTCCTCTCTACGAGCAGTACTTC. Its protein is CASSFGTPLYEQYF. This rearrangement joins TRBV11-2 to TRBJ2-5; maybe TRBD2 (6 bases). The end of the DNA fits TRBJ2-7 better, so the J call may be wrong. The CDR3 consists of 14 residues. CDR1 and CDR2 from the germline V gene are SGHAT and FQNNGV.